The rows below give T cell receptor beta chains drawn from one sample of a study of T cell responses to AZD1222 COVID-19 vaccine. Sequencing was performed with immunoSEQ multiplex PCR; in TCRdb, only in-frame clones are kept and a portion is missing. The data show 150,000 to 200,000 clones, 88% seen once. The input for sequencing was peripheral blood, taken 28 days after the second AZD1222 dose. The origin of the receptors is an adult who received the AZD1222 COVID-19 vaccine. CDR3s include the opening cysteine and the closing phenylalanine or tryptophan. A D gene is named only where the DNA matches it firmly. Clone size, where shown, is once, few, many, or a class for clones that have expanded.

clone_size,v_call,d_call,j_call,cdr3_nt,cdr3_aa
NA,TRBV18,NA,TRBJ2-3,TGTGCCAGCTCACCAGGGATAATACGGTCGCGGGGTGATACGCAGTATTTT,CASSPGIIRSRGDTQYF
NA,TRBV5-1,NA,TRBJ1-3,TGCGCCAGCAGCTTGGACAGTCGGGGAAACACCATATATTTT,CASSLDSRGNTIYF
NA,TRBV9,NA,TRBJ1-2,TGTGCCAGCAGCTTCCAGATGGGGGGCATCTATGGCTACACCTTC,CASSFQMGGIYGYTF
NA,TRBV6-5,NA,TRBJ1-1,TGTGCCATCTCGAATAGCCCGGGCACTGAAGCTTTCTTT,CAISNSPGTEAFF
once,TRBV5-1,NA,TRBJ2-3,TGCGCCAGCAGCTTGGTAGGGGATACTAGCACAGATACGCAGTATTTT,CASSLVGDTSTDTQYF
NA,TRBV12-3/TRBV12-4,NA,TRBJ2-3,TGTGCCAGCAGTTTAGGGGGGGATACGCAGTATTTT,CASSLGGDTQYF
NA,TRBV5-1,NA,TRBJ1-2,TGCGCCAGCAGCGACACAGGGACATACGGCTACACCTTC,CASSDTGTYGYTF
NA,TRBV5-1,NA,TRBJ2-3,TGCGCCAGCAGCTTAAGGTCAAGCGGAGTCTCGGGCACAGATACGCAGTATTTT,CASSLRSSGVSGTDTQYF
NA,TRBV6-5,NA,TRBJ2-2,TGTGCCAGCAGTTACGGCTGGACAGCGAACACCGGGGAGCTGTTTTTT,CASSYGWTANTGELFF
NA,TRBV7-2,TRBD1,TRBJ1-6,TGTGCCAGCAGCTTCACGCCCGGGACAGGACCCCTAAGCAGGCCCCTCCACTTT,CASSFTPGTGPLSRPLHF
NA,TRBV3-1/TRBV3-2,TRBD2,TRBJ2-7,TGTGCCAGCAGCCGACTAGCGGGCCACTACGAGCAGTACTTC,CASSRLAGHYEQYF
NA,TRBV5-6,NA,TRBJ2-3,TGTGCCAGCAGCCCCCTGGCAGGGGGCACAGATACGCAGTATTTT,CASSPLAGGTDTQYF